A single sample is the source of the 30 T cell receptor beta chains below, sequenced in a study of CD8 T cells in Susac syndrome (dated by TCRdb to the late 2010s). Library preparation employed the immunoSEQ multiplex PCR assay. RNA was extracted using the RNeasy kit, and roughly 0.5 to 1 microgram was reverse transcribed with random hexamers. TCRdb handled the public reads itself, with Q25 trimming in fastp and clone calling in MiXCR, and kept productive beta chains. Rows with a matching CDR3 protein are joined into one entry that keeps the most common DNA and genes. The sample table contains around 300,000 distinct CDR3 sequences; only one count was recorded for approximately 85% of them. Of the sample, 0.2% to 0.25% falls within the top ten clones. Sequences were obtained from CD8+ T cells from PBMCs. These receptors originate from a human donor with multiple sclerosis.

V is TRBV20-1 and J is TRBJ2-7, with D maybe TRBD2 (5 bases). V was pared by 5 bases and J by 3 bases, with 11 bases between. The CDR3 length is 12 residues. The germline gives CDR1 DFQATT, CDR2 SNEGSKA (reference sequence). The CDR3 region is CSASPSNYEQYF. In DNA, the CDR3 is TGCAGTGCTTCCCCTAGCAACTACGAGCAGTACTTC.

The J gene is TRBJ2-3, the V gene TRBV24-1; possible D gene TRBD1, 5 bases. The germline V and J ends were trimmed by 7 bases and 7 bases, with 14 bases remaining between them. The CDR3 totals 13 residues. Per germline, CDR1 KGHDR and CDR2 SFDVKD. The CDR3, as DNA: TGTGCCACCAGGAGCAGGGAAGTCTATACGCAGTATTTT. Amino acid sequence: CATRSREVYTQYF.

Written as DNA, the CDR3 is TGCGCCAGCAGCCAAGTGGGTGAGACAGGAACCTACGAGCAGTACTTC. Translating it yields CASSQVGETGTYEQYF. The V gene is TRBV4-3, the J gene TRBJ2-7; maybe TRBD1 (6 bases). The V end was cut by 1 base, the J end by 2 bases, with 15 bases between. The CDR3 contains 16 residues. Looked up from germline, CDR1 is LGHNA and CDR2 is YSLEER.

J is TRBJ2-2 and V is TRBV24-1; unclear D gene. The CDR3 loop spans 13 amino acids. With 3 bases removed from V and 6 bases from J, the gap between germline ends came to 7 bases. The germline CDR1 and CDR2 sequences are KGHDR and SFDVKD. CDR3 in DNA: TGTGCCACCAGTGATGGCTGGCCCGGGGAGCTGTTTTTT. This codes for CATSDGWPGELFF.

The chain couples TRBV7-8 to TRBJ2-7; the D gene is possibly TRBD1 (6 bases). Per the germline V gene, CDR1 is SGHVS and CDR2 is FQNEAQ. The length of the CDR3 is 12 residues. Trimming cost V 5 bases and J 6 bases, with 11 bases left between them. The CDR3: CASSPQGPEQYF. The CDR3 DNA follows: TGTGCCAGCAGCCCACAGGGACCCGAGCAGTACTTC.

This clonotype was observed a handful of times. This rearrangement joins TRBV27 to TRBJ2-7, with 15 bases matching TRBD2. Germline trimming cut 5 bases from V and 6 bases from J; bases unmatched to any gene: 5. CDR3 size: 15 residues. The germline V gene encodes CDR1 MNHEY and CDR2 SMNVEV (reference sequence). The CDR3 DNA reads TGTGCCAGCAGTGAGGGACTAGCGGGAGGATTCGAGCAGTACTTC. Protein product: CASSEGLAGGFEQYF.

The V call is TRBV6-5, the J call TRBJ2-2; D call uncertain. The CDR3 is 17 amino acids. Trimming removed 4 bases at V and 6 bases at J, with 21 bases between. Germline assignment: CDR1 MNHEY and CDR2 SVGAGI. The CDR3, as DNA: TGTGCCAGCAGTTTTGTCGCCCGTGGCCGGGTCCCCGGGGAGCTGTTTTTT. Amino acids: CASSFVARGRVPGELFF.

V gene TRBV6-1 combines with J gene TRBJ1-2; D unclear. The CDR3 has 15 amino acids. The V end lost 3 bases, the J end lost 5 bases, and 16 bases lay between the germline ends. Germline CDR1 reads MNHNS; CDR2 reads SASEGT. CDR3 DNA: TGTGCCAGCAGTGATAACGGATTAACATTATATGGCTACACCTTC. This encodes CASSDNGLTLYGYTF.

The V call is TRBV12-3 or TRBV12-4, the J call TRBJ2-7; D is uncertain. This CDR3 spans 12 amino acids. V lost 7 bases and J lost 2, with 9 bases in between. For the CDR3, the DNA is TGTGCCAGCAATTCTGGGGCCTACGAGCAGTACTTC. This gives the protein CASNSGAYEQYF.

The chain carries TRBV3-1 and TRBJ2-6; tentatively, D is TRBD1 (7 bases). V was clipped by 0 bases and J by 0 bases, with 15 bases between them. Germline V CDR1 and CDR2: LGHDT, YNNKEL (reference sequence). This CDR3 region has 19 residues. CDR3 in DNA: TGTGCCAGCAGCCAAGATCACACGCAGGGGGGCTCTGGGGCCAACGTCCTGACTTTC. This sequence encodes CASSQDHTQGGSGANVLTF.

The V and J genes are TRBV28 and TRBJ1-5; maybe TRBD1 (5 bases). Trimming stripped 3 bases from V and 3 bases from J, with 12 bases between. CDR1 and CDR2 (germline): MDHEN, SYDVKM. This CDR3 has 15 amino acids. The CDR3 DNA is TGTGCCAGCAGTTTGGTCCCGGGGGTCAATCAGCCCCAGCATTTT. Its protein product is CASSLVPGVNQPQHF.

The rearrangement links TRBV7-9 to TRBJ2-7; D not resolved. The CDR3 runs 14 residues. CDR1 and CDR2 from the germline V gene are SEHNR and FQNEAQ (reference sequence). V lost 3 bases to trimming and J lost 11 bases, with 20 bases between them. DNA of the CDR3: TGTGCCAGCAGCTTGGATCCAGACGGCCCCGGAAAGTACTTC. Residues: CASSLDPDGPGKYF.

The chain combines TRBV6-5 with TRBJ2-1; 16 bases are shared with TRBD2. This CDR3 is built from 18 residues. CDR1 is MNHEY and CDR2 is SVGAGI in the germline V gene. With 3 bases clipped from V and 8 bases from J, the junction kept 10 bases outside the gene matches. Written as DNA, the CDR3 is TGTGCCAGCAGTTATTGGGGACTAGCGGGAGGGAGGGGGTATGAGCAGTTCTTC. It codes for CASSYWGLAGGRGYEQFF.

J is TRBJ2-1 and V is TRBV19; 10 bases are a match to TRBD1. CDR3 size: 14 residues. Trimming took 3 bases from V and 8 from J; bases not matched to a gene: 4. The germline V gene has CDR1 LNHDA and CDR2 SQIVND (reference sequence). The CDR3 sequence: CASSIGDRGDEQFF. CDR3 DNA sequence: TGTGCCAGTAGTATCGGGGACAGGGGAGATGAGCAGTTCTTC.

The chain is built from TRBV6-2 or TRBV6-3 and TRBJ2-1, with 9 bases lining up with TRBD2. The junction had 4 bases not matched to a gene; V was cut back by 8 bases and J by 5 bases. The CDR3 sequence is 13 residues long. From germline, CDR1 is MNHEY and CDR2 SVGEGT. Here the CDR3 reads CASGLAFNNEQFF. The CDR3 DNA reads TGTGCCAGCGGACTAGCGTTCAACAATGAGCAGTTCTTC.

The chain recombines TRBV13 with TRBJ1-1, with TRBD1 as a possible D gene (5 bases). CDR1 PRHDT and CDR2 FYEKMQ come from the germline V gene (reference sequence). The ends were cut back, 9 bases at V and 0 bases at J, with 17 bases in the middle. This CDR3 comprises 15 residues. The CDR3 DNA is TGTGCCAGTTTTGGGAGTGGGGGGATGAACACTGAAGCTTTCTTT. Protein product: CASFGSGGMNTEAFF.

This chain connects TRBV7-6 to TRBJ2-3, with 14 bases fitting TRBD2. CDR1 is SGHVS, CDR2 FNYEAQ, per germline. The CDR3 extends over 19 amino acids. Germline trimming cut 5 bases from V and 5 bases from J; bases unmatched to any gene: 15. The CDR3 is CASSVTGTSGSKYLDTQYF. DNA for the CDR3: TGTGCCAGCAGCGTAACCGGGACTAGCGGGAGCAAATACCTAGATACGCAGTATTTT. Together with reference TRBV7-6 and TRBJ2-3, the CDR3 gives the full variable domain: GAGVSQSPRYKVTKRGQDVALRCDPISGHVSLYWYRQALGQGPEFLTYFNYEAQQDKSGLPNDRFSAERPEGSISTLTIQRTEQRDSAMYRCASSVTGTSGSKYLDTQYFGPGTRLTVL.

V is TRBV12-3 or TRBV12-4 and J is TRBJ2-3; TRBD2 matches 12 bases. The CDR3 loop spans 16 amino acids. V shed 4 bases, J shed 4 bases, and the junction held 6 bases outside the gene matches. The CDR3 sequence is CASSSLAGGEADTQYF. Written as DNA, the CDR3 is TGTGCCAGCAGTTCGCTAGCGGGAGGGGAAGCAGATACGCAGTATTTT.

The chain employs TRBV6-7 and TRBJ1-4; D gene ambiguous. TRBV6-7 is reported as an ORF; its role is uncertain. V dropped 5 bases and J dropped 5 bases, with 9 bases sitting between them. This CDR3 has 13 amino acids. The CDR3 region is CASSGRINEKLFF. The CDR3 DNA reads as TGTGCCAGCAGTGGACGGATCAATGAAAAACTGTTTTTT.

The CDR3 nucleotides are TGTGCCAGCAGCTTGGCGGCAGGGGGGGGTGGCTACACCTTC. It specifies CASSLAAGGGGYTF. V gene TRBV5-4 combines with J gene TRBJ1-2; 7 bases agree with TRBD1. V lost 0 bases, J lost 7 bases, and 6 bases stayed unmatched. The CDR3 covers 14 residues. From germline, CDR1 is SGHNT and CDR2 YYREEE (reference sequence).

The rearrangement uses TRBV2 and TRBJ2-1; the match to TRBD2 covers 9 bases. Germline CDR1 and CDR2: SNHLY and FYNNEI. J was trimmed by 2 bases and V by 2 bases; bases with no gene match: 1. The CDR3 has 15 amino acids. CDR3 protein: CASSERLAAYNEQFF. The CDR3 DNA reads TGTGCCAGCAGTGAACGACTAGCGGCCTACAATGAGCAGTTCTTC.

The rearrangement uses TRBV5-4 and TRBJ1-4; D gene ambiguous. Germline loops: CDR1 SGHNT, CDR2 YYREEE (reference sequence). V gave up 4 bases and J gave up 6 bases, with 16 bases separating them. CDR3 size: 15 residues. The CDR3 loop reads CASSDSQVDYEKLFF. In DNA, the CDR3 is TGTGCCAGCAGCGATTCCCAGGTGGATTATGAAAAACTGTTTTTT. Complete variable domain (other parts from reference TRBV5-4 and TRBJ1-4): ETGVTQSPTHLIKTRGQQVTLRCSSQSGHNTVSWYQQALGQGPQFIFQYYREEENGRGNFPPRFSGLQFPNYSSELNVNALELDDSALYLCASSDSQVDYEKLFFGSGTQLSVL.

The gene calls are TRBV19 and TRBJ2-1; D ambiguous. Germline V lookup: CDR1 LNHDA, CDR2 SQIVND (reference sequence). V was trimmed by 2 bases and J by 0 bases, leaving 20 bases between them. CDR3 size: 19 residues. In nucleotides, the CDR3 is TGTGCCAGTAGTATACTCATTTTCAAGCTAGTCCCCTCCTACAATGAGCAGTTCTTC. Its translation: CASSILIFKLVPSYNEQFF.

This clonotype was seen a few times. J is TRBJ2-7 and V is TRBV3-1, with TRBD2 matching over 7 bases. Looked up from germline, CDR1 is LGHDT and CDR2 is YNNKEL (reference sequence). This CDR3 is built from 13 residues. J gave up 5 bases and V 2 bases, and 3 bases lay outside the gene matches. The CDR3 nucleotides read TGTGCCAGCAGCCAAACAACTAGCGACGAGCAGTACTTC. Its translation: CASSQTTSDEQYF.

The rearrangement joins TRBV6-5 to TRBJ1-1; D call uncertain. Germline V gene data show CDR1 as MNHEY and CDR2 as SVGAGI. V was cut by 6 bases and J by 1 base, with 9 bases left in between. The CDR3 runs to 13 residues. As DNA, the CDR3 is TGTGCCAGCAGCTACGGATGGAACACTGAAGCTTTCTTT. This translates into CASSYGWNTEAFF.

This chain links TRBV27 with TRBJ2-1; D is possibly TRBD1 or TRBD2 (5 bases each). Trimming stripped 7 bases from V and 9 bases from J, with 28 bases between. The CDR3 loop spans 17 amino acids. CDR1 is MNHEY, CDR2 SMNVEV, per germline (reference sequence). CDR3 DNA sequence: TGTGCCAGCACATATATCGCGCAGGGAGTGGGCGGTGGTGAGCAGTTCTTC. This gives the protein CASTYIAQGVGGGEQFF.

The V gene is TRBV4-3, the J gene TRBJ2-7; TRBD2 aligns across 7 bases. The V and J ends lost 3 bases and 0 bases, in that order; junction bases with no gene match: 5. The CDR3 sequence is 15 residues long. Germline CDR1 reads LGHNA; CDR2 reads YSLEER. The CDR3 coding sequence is TGCGCCAGCAGCCAGAGCGGGATCAGCTCCTACGAGCAGTACTTC. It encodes CASSQSGISSYEQYF.

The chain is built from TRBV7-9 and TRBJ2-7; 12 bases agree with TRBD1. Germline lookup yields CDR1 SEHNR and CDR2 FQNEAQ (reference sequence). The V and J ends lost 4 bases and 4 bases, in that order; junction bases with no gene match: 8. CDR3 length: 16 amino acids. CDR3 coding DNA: TGTGCCAGCAGCTACGGGACAGGGGGCTATTTATACGAGCAGTACTTC. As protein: CASSYGTGGYLYEQYF.

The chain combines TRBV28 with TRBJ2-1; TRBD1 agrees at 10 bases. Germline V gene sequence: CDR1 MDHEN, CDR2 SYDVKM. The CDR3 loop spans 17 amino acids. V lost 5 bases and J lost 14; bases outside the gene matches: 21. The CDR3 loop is CASSPHTGTGALGGEFF. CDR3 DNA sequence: TGTGCCAGCAGTCCCCACACCGGGACAGGGGCGCTAGGTGGGGAGTTCTTC. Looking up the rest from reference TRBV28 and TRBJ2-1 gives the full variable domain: DVKVTQSSRYLVKRTGEKVFLECVQDMDHENMFWYRQDPGLGLRLIYFSYDVKMKEKGDIPEGYSVSREKKERFSLILESASTNQTSMYLCASSPHTGTGALGGEFFGPGTRLTVL.

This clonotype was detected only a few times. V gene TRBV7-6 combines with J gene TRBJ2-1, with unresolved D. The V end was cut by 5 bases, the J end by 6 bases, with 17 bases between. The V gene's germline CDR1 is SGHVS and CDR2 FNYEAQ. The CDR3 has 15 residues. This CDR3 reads CASSLPPGQGNEQFF. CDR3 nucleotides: TGTGCCAGCAGCCTCCCACCGGGCCAAGGCAATGAGCAGTTCTTC.